This TCR beta chain appears in the sequencing data of a study of neurological immune-mediated disorders. Study-wide results and caveats: While HTLV-1-associated myelopathy showed the greatest TCR clonal expansion, multiple sclerosis showed the least, falling below healthy controls.

The germline CDR1 and CDR2 sequences are MNHNS and SASEGT. V was shortened by 7 bases and J by 0 bases, with 9 bases between the two germline ends. The CDR3 loop spans 14 amino acids. cDNA synthesis was performed by 5'RACE with 10-nucleotide random UMIs. In TCRdb, the 5' RACE reads were re-called with MiXCR into one record per CDR3 protein. The sample lists approximately 60,000 distinct CDR3 sequences, approximately 4.1% occurring once. With regard to this clonotype: As yet, its antigen is unknown.

2 million PBMCs stored at -80 C were the source of the unsorted libraries. The chain couples TRBV6-1 to TRBJ2-2; weak D call: TRBD2 (5 bases). The sample consisted of PBMCs. The TCR sequence derives from a man between 45 and 60 years old with multiple sclerosis. CDR3 bases: TGTGCCAGCAATCTAGCCGCGAACACCGGGGAGCTGTTTTTT. This translates into CASNLAANTGELFF.